Included here is one T cell receptor beta chain sequence, with context. Its matching antigen is unknown. This entry is derived from a study of cytomegalovirus exposure and HLA in healthy donors. Study as a whole: An analysis done earlier identified approximately 120 million unique TCR beta sequences from about 179 million T cells. Most genotyped donors, 75% to 85% of 350 to 500, had Caucasian-associated genetic ancestry. The study, taken as a whole, reports: Researchers reportedly found TCR beta sequences accurately predicted most subjects' HLA-A and HLA-B alleles.

Samples came from healthy bone marrow donors. Vbeta (60) and Jbeta (13) primers were used in the PCR. Some clones are missing from TCRdb's copy, which holds only in-frame ones; the method was immunoSEQ multiplex PCR. The sample records about 130,000 clones, less than 85% being singletons. The specimen sequenced was PBMCs. The TCR comes from a man aged 25-45 years in good health and CMV-seropositive.

The CDR3 nucleotides read TGTGCCAGCAGCTTTTTAAGAGGGTCGGAAGCTTTCTTT. This gives the protein CASSFLRGSEAFF. The chain combines TRBV7-6 with TRBJ1-1; D is unclear. Trimming took off 3 bases at V and 8 bases at J, with 13 bases between the two ends. This CDR3 comprises 13 residues. The germline V gene encodes CDR1 SGHVS and CDR2 FNYEAQ.